The rows below give T cell receptor beta chains drawn from one sample of a study of blood T cell repertoires in COVID-19. Sequencing used immunoSEQ multiplex PCR; TCRdb keeps in-frame clones, though not all of them. The sample has about 280,000 clones; around 86% are singletons. Sample: peripheral blood. All receptors derive from a woman between 40 and 55 years old who had recovered from COVID-19. Each CDR3 is given with its conserved first and last residue. Each record gives: V gene, J gene, D gene, CDR3 protein. D genes are given only for firm matches.

V: TRBV2
J: TRBJ2-3
D: TRBD2
CDR3: CASRGLAGSPDTQYF

V: TRBV3-1/TRBV3-2
J: TRBJ1-1
D: .
CDR3: CASSQDRVTMGTEAFF

V: TRBV13
J: TRBJ2-3
D: .
CDR3: CASSQRHTDTQYF

V: TRBV2
J: TRBJ2-7
D: .
CDR3: CASDDLGVGGAYEQYF

V: TRBV5-1
J: TRBJ2-1
D: TRBD2
CDR3: CASSLVLAGVPYNEQFF

V: TRBV10-3
J: TRBJ1-2
D: .
CDR3: CAISEPERQVEGTGYTF

V: TRBV11-1
J: TRBJ2-5
D: .
CDR3: CASSMNGITRETQYF

V: TRBV19
J: TRBJ1-4
D: .
CDR3: CASTETANEKLFF

V: TRBV7-3
J: TRBJ2-1
D: TRBD2
CDR3: CASSLTGTSGRAGEQFF

V: TRBV15
J: TRBJ2-2
D: TRBD2
CDR3: CATNHPGLAELGNTGELFF

V: TRBV27
J: TRBJ1-4
D: .
CDR3: CASSPSPTARERLFF

V: TRBV6-5
J: TRBJ1-6
D: TRBD1
CDR3: CASRTGQGAASPLHF

V: TRBV19
J: TRBJ2-7
D: TRBD1
CDR3: CASSIQIQGKGYEQYF

V: TRBV19
J: TRBJ2-7
D: .
CDR3: CASSISSGGLEQYF

V: TRBV7-2
J: TRBJ1-1
D: .
CDR3: CASSPDRILSTEAFF

V: TRBV19
J: TRBJ2-1
D: TRBD1
CDR3: CASSPLMGRQGKQNEQFF

V: TRBV11-2
J: TRBJ2-2
D: TRBD1
CDR3: CASSLGQDPNTGELFF

V: TRBV7-8
J: TRBJ2-1
D: .
CDR3: CASSLNLLDEQFF

V: TRBV5-1
J: TRBJ1-2
D: .
CDR3: CASSPDGSDGYTF

V: TRBV7-2
J: TRBJ1-1
D: .
CDR3: CASSLDYIGANTEAFF

V: TRBV27
J: TRBJ2-2
D: TRBD2
CDR3: CASRVGLANTGELFF

V: TRBV18
J: TRBJ2-2
D: TRBD1
CDR3: CASSSLTGLTGELFF

V: TRBV12-1
J: TRBJ2-5
D: .
CDR3: CASSPRLAGEGETQYF

V: TRBV4-1
J: TRBJ2-7
D: .
CDR3: CASSQDKWQGVGNEQYF

V: TRBV11-2
J: TRBJ2-7
D: .
CDR3: CASSSNRDEQYF

V: TRBV11-2
J: TRBJ2-5
D: TRBD2
CDR3: CASSARDREVGETQYF

V: TRBV24-1
J: TRBJ2-3
D: .
CDR3: CATMSRGTDTQYF

V: TRBV2
J: TRBJ2-2
D: TRBD1
CDR3: CASRTDRGRSGELFF

V: TRBV7-2
J: TRBJ2-1
D: TRBD1
CDR3: CASSLQGAIYDNEQFF

V: TRBV7-8
J: TRBJ1-1
D: .
CDR3: CASSSPGDTEAFF

V: TRBV10-3
J: TRBJ2-5
D: .
CDR3: CAISESRKTQYF

V: TRBV21-1
J: TRBJ1-2
D: .
CDR3: CASSKAWRRTGALYGYTF

V: TRBV19
J: TRBJ1-2
D: TRBD1
CDR3: CASSQGDYGYTF

V: TRBV28
J: TRBJ1-1
D: .
CDR3: CASRTNTEAFF

V: TRBV19
J: TRBJ2-7
D: .
CDR3: CASSMTGRSSYEQYF

V: TRBV5-1
J: TRBJ2-1
D: .
CDR3: CASSSGISYNEQFF

V: TRBV10-3
J: TRBJ2-5
D: TRBD1
CDR3: CAISESGQGARQETQYF

V: TRBV6-5
J: TRBJ2-2
D: .
CDR3: CASSYSRVNTGELFF

V: TRBV28
J: TRBJ2-1
D: TRBD2
CDR3: CASSTIAGSYNEQFF

V: TRBV15
J: TRBJ1-4
D: TRBD1
CDR3: CATSRDTGGGEKLFF

V: TRBV3-1/TRBV3-2
J: TRBJ2-7
D: .
CDR3: CASSQDTTIGYEQYF

V: TRBV7-2
J: TRBJ2-5
D: TRBD2
CDR3: CASSLSGSQETQYF

V: TRBV4-1
J: TRBJ2-6
D: TRBD2
CDR3: CASSQVAGYGANVLTF

V: TRBV10-3
J: TRBJ2-1
D: .
CDR3: CAISLSAGINYNEQFF

V: TRBV27
J: TRBJ2-1
D: TRBD2
CDR3: CASRGLAGNEQFF

V: TRBV6-5
J: TRBJ2-7
D: .
CDR3: CATMRVLLSYEQYF

V: TRBV25-1
J: TRBJ2-3
D: TRBD2
CDR3: CASSDGTSGRPPFF

V: TRBV7-9
J: TRBJ2-1
D: TRBD2
CDR3: CASSLRLAGVALNEQFF

V: TRBV19
J: TRBJ2-4
D: .
CDR3: CASSMSYRVDIQYF

V: TRBV28
J: TRBJ1-3
D: .
CDR3: CASTSAGQGGNTIYF

V: TRBV5-4
J: TRBJ1-6
D: TRBD1
CDR3: CASSSGQGVESPLHF

V: TRBV3-1/TRBV3-2
J: TRBJ2-1
D: TRBD2
CDR3: CASSPRAREGREQFF

V: TRBV28
J: TRBJ1-1
D: TRBD1
CDR3: CASSSPTGGTEAFF

V: TRBV6-5
J: TRBJ1-3
D: .
CDR3: CASSYSQSSGNTIYF

V: TRBV3-1/TRBV3-2
J: TRBJ2-1
D: .
CDR3: CASSQDLIGEQFF